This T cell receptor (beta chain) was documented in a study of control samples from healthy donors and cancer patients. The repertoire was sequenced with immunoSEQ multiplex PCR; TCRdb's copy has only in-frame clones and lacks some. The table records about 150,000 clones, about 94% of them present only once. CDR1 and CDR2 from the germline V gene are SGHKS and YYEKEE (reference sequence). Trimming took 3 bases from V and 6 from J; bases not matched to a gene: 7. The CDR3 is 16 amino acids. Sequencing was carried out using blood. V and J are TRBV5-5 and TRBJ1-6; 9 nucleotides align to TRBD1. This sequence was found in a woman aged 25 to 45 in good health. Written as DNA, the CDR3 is TGTGCCAGCAGCTGGGGACAGGGCCTGGGTAATTCACCCCTCCACTTT. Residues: CASSWGQGLGNSPLHF.